The rows below give T cell receptor beta chains drawn from one sample of a study of vaccination and CD4 T cells after COVID-19. Their antigens remain unidentified. TCRdb reprocessed the PCR reads via MiXCR and lists one record per CDR3 protein. The sample carries about 4,800 distinct CDR3 sequences, around 80% recorded once. The sample was CD4+ T cells from blood, cultured in vitro. The origin of the receptors is a human donor who had recovered from COVID-19. Each CDR3 is given with its conserved first and last residue. D genes are given only for firm matches. Only some rows state a clone size, as once, few, many or a class for expanded clones.

V: TRBV6-1; J: TRBJ1-2; size: .; D: .; CDR3: CASREYTGRLANYGYTF; DNA: TGTGCCAGCAGGGAATACACGGGACGGTTAGCTAACTATGGCTACACCTTC
V: TRBV20-1; J: TRBJ2-3; size: .; D: TRBD2; CDR3: CSAVGTSASTDTQYF; DNA: TGCAGTGCTGTAGGGACTAGCGCTAGCACAGATACGCAGTATTTT
V: TRBV6-1; J: TRBJ2-7; size: .; D: .; CDR3: CASRRGTNYEQYF; DNA: TGTGCCAGCAGACGCGGGACAAACTACGAGCAGTACTTC
V: TRBV11-2; J: TRBJ2-2; size: .; D: TRBD2; CDR3: CASSRTSGRAGELFF; DNA: TGTGCCAGCAGCCGGACTAGCGGGAGGGCCGGGGAGCTGTTTTTT
V: TRBV15; J: TRBJ2-2; size: .; D: TRBD2; CDR3: CATSRSRGGGSGELFF; DNA: TGTGCCACCAGCAGAAGTCGGGGGGGTGGGTCCGGGGAGCTGTTTTTT
V: TRBV7-2; J: TRBJ1-2; size: few; D: .; CDR3: CASSLASGPNYGYTF; DNA: TGTGCCAGCAGCTTAGCGTCTGGACCGAACTATGGCTACACCTTC
V: TRBV19; J: TRBJ1-1; size: .; D: TRBD1; CDR3: CASIVGDRMNTEAFF; DNA: TGTGCCAGTATCGTAGGGGACAGAATGAACACTGAAGCTTTCTTT
V: TRBV20-1; J: TRBJ1-2; size: .; D: .; CDR3: CSARGQLINYGYTF; DNA: TGCAGTGCTAGAGGGCAGTTAATTAACTATGGCTACACCTTC
V: TRBV6-1; J: TRBJ2-5; size: .; D: .; CDR3: CASTKTLAKTQYF; DNA: TGTGCCAGCACAAAGACCCTCGCCAAGACCCAGTACTTC
V: TRBV6-5; J: TRBJ2-7; size: .; D: TRBD2; CDR3: CASSSERTSGIYEQYF; DNA: TGTGCCAGCAGTTCTGAAAGGACTAGCGGGATCTACGAGCAGTACTTC
V: TRBV6-1; J: TRBJ1-1; size: .; D: TRBD1; CDR3: CASVGHQTGSTEAFF; DNA: TGTGCCAGCGTAGGCCACCAGACAGGGAGCACTGAAGCTTTCTTT
V: TRBV30; J: TRBJ1-1; size: .; D: .; CDR3: CAWSRGGTEAFF; DNA: TGTGCCTGGAGTCGTGGGGGCACTGAAGCTTTCTTT
V: TRBV27; J: TRBJ1-5; size: few; D: TRBD1; CDR3: CASRGQGGQPQHF; DNA: TGTGCCAGCAGAGGACAGGGTGGCCAGCCCCAGCATTTT
V: TRBV5-4; J: TRBJ2-5; size: .; D: TRBD2; CDR3: CTSSPSGSVKETQYF; DNA: TGTACCAGCAGCCCTAGCGGGAGTGTTAAAGAGACCCAGTACTTC
V: TRBV4-2; J: TRBJ2-7; size: .; D: TRBD2; CDR3: CASSLTGTSSREQYF; DNA: TGTGCCAGCAGCCTCACCGGGACTAGCTCCCGCGAGCAGTACTTC
V: TRBV7-9; J: TRBJ2-2; size: .; D: TRBD2; CDR3: CASGREGRIGELFF; DNA: TGTGCCAGCGGCAGGGAGGGTCGGATCGGGGAGCTGTTTTTT
V: TRBV6-2/TRBV6-3; J: TRBJ2-7; size: .; D: TRBD1; CDR3: CASSPKTGDTTYEQYF; DNA: TGTGCCAGCAGCCCTAAAACAGGGGACACCACCTACGAGCAGTACTTC
V: TRBV12-3/TRBV12-4; J: TRBJ1-5; size: once; D: .; CDR3: CASSWDSYGGQPQHF; DNA: TGTGCCAGCAGTTGGGACTCGTACGGCGGTCAGCCCCAGCATTTT
V: TRBV20-1; J: TRBJ1-2; size: .; D: .; CDR3: CSARVRQTPFNYGYTF; DNA: TGCAGTGCTAGAGTACGGCAGACCCCTTTTAACTATGGCTACACCTTC
V: TRBV20-1; J: TRBJ1-2; size: .; D: TRBD1; CDR3: CSARPLRDRNYGYTF; DNA: TGCAGTGCTAGACCCCTCCGGGACAGAAACTATGGCTACACCTTC
V: TRBV20-1; J: TRBJ2-1; size: few; D: .; CDR3: CSASEGDDEQFF; DNA: TGCAGTGCTAGTGAGGGGGATGATGAGCAGTTCTTC
V: TRBV7-9; J: TRBJ1-1; size: once; D: .; CDR3: CASSLARDLAEAFF; DNA: TGTGCCAGCAGCTTAGCTCGGGACCTGGCTGAAGCTTTCTTT
V: TRBV21-1; J: TRBJ2-6; size: .; D: .; CDR3: CASSKEGVMRAPVTGANVLTF; DNA: TGTGCCAGCAGCAAAGAAGGAGTGATGAGGGCCCCCGTTACCGGGGCCAACGTCCTGACTTTC
V: TRBV20-1; J: TRBJ1-3; size: few; D: .; CDR3: CSGRDFGGNTIYF; DNA: TGCAGTGGCCGGGACTTTGGGGGAAACACCATATATTTT
V: TRBV4-1; J: TRBJ2-7; size: few; D: .; CDR3: CASSQVDILTYHEQYF; DNA: TGCGCCAGCAGCCAAGTCGATATCCTTACTTATCACGAGCAGTACTTC
V: TRBV6-1; J: TRBJ2-7; size: .; D: .; CDR3: CASTAHGSRYEQYF; DNA: TGTGCCAGCACTGCCCACGGGAGCCGCTACGAGCAGTACTTC
V: TRBV4-2; J: TRBJ1-5; size: .; D: .; CDR3: CASSQGGGRDNQPQHF; DNA: TGTGCCAGCAGCCAAGGCGGGGGGAGAGACAATCAGCCCCAGCATTTT
V: TRBV10-3; J: TRBJ2-5; size: few; D: .; CDR3: CAISPVSPRETQYF; DNA: TGTGCCATCTCTCCTGTTAGCCCCCGGGAGACCCAGTACTTC
V: TRBV7-2; J: TRBJ2-3; size: .; D: .; CDR3: CASSNPGVYTDTQYF; DNA: TGTGCCAGCAGCAACCCGGGGGTCTACACAGATACGCAGTATTTT
V: TRBV15; J: TRBJ1-2; size: .; D: .; CDR3: CATSRDTGHFGYGYTF; DNA: TGTGCCACCAGCAGAGATACGGGGCATTTCGGCTATGGCTACACCTTC
V: TRBV7-6; J: TRBJ1-6; size: .; D: .; CDR3: CASSLEPGSPLHF; DNA: TGTGCCAGCAGCTTAGAACCGGGTTCACCCCTCCACTTT
V: TRBV28; J: TRBJ1-2; size: .; D: TRBD1; CDR3: CASTLIGQGNGYTF; DNA: TGTGCCAGCACTCTAATCGGACAGGGGAATGGCTACACCTTC
V: TRBV27; J: TRBJ1-5; size: .; D: TRBD1; CDR3: CASSSQGAGQPQHF; DNA: TGTGCCAGCAGCTCACAGGGGGCCGGGCAGCCCCAGCATTTT
V: TRBV7-9; J: TRBJ2-1; size: .; D: TRBD2; CDR3: CASSANPSGSRYEQFF; DNA: TGTGCCAGCAGCGCAAACCCTAGCGGGAGTAGATATGAGCAGTTCTTC
V: TRBV7-9; J: TRBJ1-6; size: .; D: .; CDR3: CASSSELNSPLHF; DNA: TGTGCCAGCAGCTCAGAACTTAATTCACCCCTCCACTTT
V: TRBV5-1; J: TRBJ2-5; size: .; D: TRBD1; CDR3: CASSLGITGGGETQYF; DNA: TGCGCCAGCAGCTTGGGGATCACAGGGGGCGGAGAGACCCAGTACTTC
V: TRBV6-2/TRBV6-3; J: TRBJ2-3; size: .; D: TRBD1; CDR3: CASSPGQVWDTQYF; DNA: TGTGCCAGCAGCCCCGGACAGGTCTGGGATACGCAGTATTTT
V: TRBV7-2; J: TRBJ2-7; size: .; D: TRBD2; CDR3: CASSLNGQLAGVPSYEQYF; DNA: TGTGCCAGCAGCTTAAACGGGCAACTAGCGGGAGTGCCGTCGTACGAGCAGTACTTC
V: TRBV2; J: TRBJ2-2; size: .; D: TRBD1; CDR3: CASSGQGANTGELFF; DNA: TGTGCCAGCAGTGGACAGGGCGCGAACACCGGGGAGCTGTTTTTT
V: TRBV5-4; J: TRBJ2-1; size: .; D: TRBD2; CDR3: CASSPGLAGGDEQFF; DNA: TGTGCCAGCAGCCCCGGACTAGCGGGGGGGGATGAGCAGTTCTTC
V: TRBV28; J: TRBJ1-1; size: .; D: .; CDR3: CASSLQQGSEAFF; DNA: TGTGCCAGCAGTTTGCAACAGGGCAGTGAAGCTTTCTTT
V: TRBV20-1; J: TRBJ2-5; size: .; D: TRBD2; CDR3: CSAPGTSGGTRQETQYF; DNA: TGCAGTGCTCCTGGGACTAGCGGGGGAACACGACAAGAGACCCAGTACTTC
V: TRBV15; J: TRBJ1-6; size: few; D: .; CDR3: CATSRADRNYSPLHF; DNA: TGTGCCACCAGCAGAGCCGACAGGAACTATTCACCCCTCCACTTT
V: TRBV20-1; J: TRBJ1-6; size: .; D: .; CDR3: CSASSSGSNNSPLHF; DNA: TGCAGTGCTAGCTCCTCTGGCTCTAATAATTCACCCCTCCACTTT
V: TRBV20-1; J: TRBJ1-1; size: .; D: TRBD1; CDR3: CSARDRAGFTEAFF; DNA: TGCAGTGCTCGCGACAGGGCGGGGTTCACTGAAGCTTTCTTT
V: TRBV7-2; J: TRBJ2-7; size: few; D: TRBD2; CDR3: CASSLAGSGGIYEQYF; DNA: TGTGCCAGCAGCTTAGCGGGTAGCGGGGGAATCTACGAGCAGTACTTC
V: TRBV6-1; J: TRBJ1-2; size: .; D: TRBD1; CDR3: CASSSDRGALNYGYTF; DNA: TGTGCCAGCAGCTCGGACAGGGGGGCCCTTAACTATGGCTACACCTTC
V: TRBV7-6; J: TRBJ2-7; size: medium-sized; D: .; CDR3: CASSLVAEQYF; DNA: TGTGCCAGCAGCTTAGTGGCCGAGCAGTACTTC
V: TRBV20-1; J: TRBJ1-6; size: .; D: .; CDR3: CSGQGSYNSPLHF; DNA: TGCAGTGGCCAGGGATCCTATAATTCACCCCTCCACTTT
V: TRBV30; J: TRBJ1-2; size: .; D: .; CDR3: CAWTPGPGHHYTF; DNA: TGTGCCTGGACGCCCGGACCGGGACATCATTACACCTTC
V: TRBV19; J: TRBJ1-2; size: .; D: .; CDR3: CASSLNLDRGYTF; DNA: TGTGCCAGTAGTCTCAACCTGGACCGGGGCTACACCTTC
V: TRBV20-1; J: TRBJ2-3; size: .; D: .; CDR3: CSAHGFASRRGADTQYF; DNA: TGCAGTGCCCACGGTTTTGCTAGCCGTAGAGGGGCAGATACGCAGTATTTT
V: TRBV2; J: TRBJ1-2; size: .; D: .; CDR3: CASSGQRDPGYTF; DNA: TGTGCCAGCAGTGGACAGCGGGACCCTGGCTACACCTTC
V: TRBV7-8; J: TRBJ1-1; size: .; D: .; CDR3: CASSSQKENTEAFF; DNA: TGTGCCAGCAGCTCACAGAAAGAGAACACTGAAGCTTTCTTT